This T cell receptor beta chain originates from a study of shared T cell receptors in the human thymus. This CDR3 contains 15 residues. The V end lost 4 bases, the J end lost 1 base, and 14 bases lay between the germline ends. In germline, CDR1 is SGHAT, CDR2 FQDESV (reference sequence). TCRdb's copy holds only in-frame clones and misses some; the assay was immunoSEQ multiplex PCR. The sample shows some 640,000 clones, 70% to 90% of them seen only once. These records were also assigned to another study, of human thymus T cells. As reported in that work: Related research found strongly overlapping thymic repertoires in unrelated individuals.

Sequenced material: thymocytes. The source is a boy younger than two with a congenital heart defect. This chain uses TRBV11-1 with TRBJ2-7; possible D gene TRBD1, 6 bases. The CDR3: CASSSTGRSSYEQYF. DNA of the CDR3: TGTGCCAGCAGCTCGACAGGCAGGAGTTCCTACGAGCAGTACTTC.